The T cell receptor beta chain described here comes from a study of technical replicates of blood from a handful of donors. Clones were sequenced by immunoSEQ multiplex PCR, and TCRdb holds only the in-frame ones, with some missing. The profile shows 76,000 or so clones, approximately 86% of them singletons. J lost 5 bases, V lost 2 bases, and 9 bases had no gene match. This CDR3 has 16 amino acids. Germline CDR1 WSHSY, CDR2 SAAADI. The origin of this receptor is a human donor in good health. Some clones in this sample may be carry-over from other donors' samples. The source material was PBMCs. The chain is built from TRBV10-2 and TRBJ2-5; 9 bases match TRBD2. CDR3 protein: CASSEVLAGARETQYF. The CDR3 DNA sequence: TGCGCCAGCAGTGAGGTATTAGCGGGGGCGAGGGAGACCCAGTACTTC.